What follows is one T cell receptor beta chain and its context. It has no known antigen specificity. Base quality data are lacking; no much larger clone is found one base away. This entry comes from a study of cytomegalovirus exposure and HLA in healthy donors (dated by TCRdb to 2016 to 2017). In the study overall: An earlier analysis of several hundred of the donors reported under 300 Gb of sequence data and around 110 million unique TCR beta sequences obtained from about 200 million T cells. To decide whether each TCR beta V gene segment behaved as functional or pseudogenic, an earlier analysis of approximately 600 of the donors relied on high-throughput TCR beta sequencing. To predict cytomegalovirus infection status, the study brought together high-throughput TCR immunosequencing, statistical association of individual TCRs with disease status, and machine learning. HLA typing covered class I and class II loci at four-digit resolution. Rather than using new phenotypic data, the later analysis identified candidate immune exposures from TCR beta sequences and from how often those sequences occurred across donors. In a later analysis, previously published TCR beta repertoires from several hundred donors were re-analyzed and high-resolution HLA genotyping was added so that TCR occurrence patterns could be studied. The number of typed donors differed by locus: about 620-640 for A, B, C, DRB1 and DQB1; about 520 for DQA1; approximately 600 for DPA1; and roughly 470 for DPB1. Of the 398 genotyped donors, over 80% were placed in the genetic ancestry cluster associated with self-reported Caucasian donors. All discovery cohort repertoires had been generated using a single sequencing platform. The study used immunosequencing to profile the T cell repertoires of 666 subjects and linked those repertoires to cytomegalovirus serostatus. Donor age, sex, ethnicity and CMV serostatus were compiled together with the repertoire data. A later genetic analysis took genome-wide SNP genotypes for about 65% of the roughly 670 donors and used that subset as a discovery cohort. Among some 400 genotyped donors of the cohort, an average of about 240,000 unique TCR beta nucleotide sequences were sequenced per donor, approximately 20% of them non-productive. An early release covering roughly 600 HLA-typed donors comprised about 300 gigabases of sequencing data and around 86 million unique TCR sequences. The aim of the study was to test whether cataloging public T cell receptors could identify signatures of past pathogen exposure. Besides the first cohort of around 670 subjects, a separate validation cohort made up of over 95 different subjects was used. Roughly five DR-DQ haplotypes were handled as single units for association and clustering, since linkage in the cohort was strong.

The paper's findings and limits, for the study overall: A later analysis found that TCR association rates varied across HLA loci, with DRB1 alleles showing the most associated TCRs and HLA-C alleles the fewest. CMV serostatus was the only immune exposure information available for the cohort. Compared with equally common non-associated chains, HLA-associated TCR beta chains in a later analysis were more clonally expanded and had lower generation probabilities. The sequencing pipeline was judged likely to have produced a cluster of highly shared sequence variants as a technical artifact. According to a later analysis, most CMV-associated TCR beta chains appeared to be HLA-restricted, and the HLA associations seemed to be driven largely by CMV exposure. In vitro tests confirmed that a few of the cytomegalovirus-associated TCR beta chains recognize cytomegalovirus antigens. In a later analysis, 16,951 TCR beta sequences were associated with specific HLA alleles at a false discovery rate of 0.05. V-gene and J-gene trimming of TCR beta chains was associated with a missense DCLRE1C variant in a later genetic analysis, and the association was replicated in an independent cohort. A further reported finding was that TCR beta sequences accurately predicted the HLA-A and HLA-B alleles for most subjects in the first cohort. When HLA alleles, especially DR and DQ, strongly co-occurred, TCR associations were difficult to assign to individual alleles. Correlated functional status among segregating V segments might reflect linkage disequilibrium, but an unknown experimental factor could not be ruled out. The study listed approximately 160 TCR beta chains as associated with cytomegalovirus. HLA typing was unavailable for some donors at each locus, so association tests used only the typed subset. Across donors, most TCR sequences were observed very rarely, whereas some public TCRs were present in many individuals. According to a later analysis, parvovirus B19, influenza, CMV and Epstein-Barr virus appeared linked to several top co-occurrence clusters. Only TCR beta chains were sequenced in this cohort, and the absence of alpha or paired-chain data limited detectable features. Because counts were too low, more than 15 rarely observed V segments, including chromosome 9 orphons, were left out of the earlier analysis of some 600 of the donors. A later genetic analysis reported fewer N-insertions in productive TCRs among donors in an Asian-associated ancestry cluster than the roughly 700-donor mean. Broadly in line with IMGT annotations, most TCR beta V segments showed up in productive rearrangements about 90% or about 30% of the time in an earlier analysis of several hundred of the donors. The classifier was reported to diagnose cytomegalovirus status with high specificity and sensitivity in both the original and validation cohorts. Some IMGT-functional V segments, including TRBV6-2 and TRBV6-3, could not be told apart with the 87-base-pair reads, so those segments were excluded. The authors suggested that the approach could potentially be extended to other disease states and immunological phenotypes. Presence/absence analyses assumed roughly uniform sequencing depth across donors, an assumption that may not hold.

Library preparation employed the immunoSEQ multiplex PCR assay. The multiplex PCR relied on a mix of 60 forward primers for TCR Vbeta segments and 13 reverse primers for TCR Jbeta segments. Amplification of the CDR3 region of rearranged TCR beta genes was performed with a multiplex PCR assay on genomic DNA. Amplified TCR beta libraries were sequenced as 87-base-pair reads on the Illumina HiSeq System. In the paper's pipeline: In a later analysis, approximately 74 million unique TCR beta chains were counted across the roughly 610 repertoires, and around 10 million of these chains were shared by at least two donors. A nearest-neighbor algorithm error-corrected the raw reads and collapsed the reads into unique sequences, merging closely related sequences to remove PCR and sequencing errors. To assign V, D and J gene segments, CDR3 sequences were aligned to IMGT reference sequences. For a sequence to be retained, a match of at least six nucleotides was required to both a V gene segment and a J gene segment. Rearrangements were called productive when the CDR3 lacked stop codons and stayed in frame with V and J; all others were non-productive. CDR3 was defined according to IMGT convention as the region running from the second conserved V-encoded cysteine to the conserved J-encoded phenylalanine. The earlier analysis of roughly 590 of the donors excluded any sequence lacking an unambiguous match to a single V gene segment. In an earlier analysis of 587 of the donors, V segments were called functional above 56.7% productive rearrangements and were called segregating when the between-donor standard deviation exceeded 5%. To diagnose cytomegalovirus status from the catalog of TCR beta chain sequences, a statistical classification framework was built. V and J gene assignment, in a later analysis, came from comparing TCR nucleotide sequences with IMGT/GENE-DB human TR gene sequences. In a later analysis, CDR3 sequences and most-parsimonious VDJ recombination scenarios were assigned using the TCRdist pipeline. In a later analysis, every TCR beta chain was defined by the combination of its CDR3 amino acid sequence and its V-gene family, and reads without a unique V-gene family were dropped. In a later analysis, 450 to 600 highly shared, low-generation-probability nucleotide sequences were removed to address suspected cross-contamination and a sequencing artifact. For each public chain, a later analysis derived a clonal expansion index from normalized ranks of inferred template counts within each repertoire. A later analysis computed generation probabilities with a VDJ recombination model fitted to out-of-frame rearrangements, and checked the results against IGoR. In a later analysis, TCR-TCR, TCR-HLA and TCR-CMV co-occurrence was scored with hypergeometric tests, and a repertoire-size bias correction was applied to TCR pairs. In a later analysis, false discovery rates were estimated by permuting HLA or CMV assignments 20 times. In a later analysis, co-occurring TCRs were grouped with DBSCAN, and TCRdist sequence similarity was added when clustering was performed within HLA-allele-positive subsets. Repertoires with fewer than 30,000 or more than 120,000 public chains were left out of co-occurrence clustering, as were five repertoires with anomalous nucleotide sharing. TCRdb holds this immuneACCESS table with in-frame rearrangements only. Some clones are missing; in checked studies, unresolved V genes explain under half, and the rest has no known cause. The V and J calls and clone size are taken from that table; D and trimming were inferred from the DNA. Within this sample are approximately 130,000 clones, with over 70% of them counted one time only. The ten largest clonotypes hold about 1.8% of the sample.

The cohort was made up of 666 healthy bone marrow donors. All cohort members were sampled while nominally healthy, although unrecorded immune exposures were likely present. The donor tested CMV seronegative, placing the donor among the 350 or so seronegative members of the cohort. A peripheral blood sample was provided by each donor, and peripheral blood mononuclear cells were used for TCR beta sequencing. The Qiagen DNeasy Blood Extraction Kit was used to extract genomic DNA from the blood cell samples. From the germline V gene (reference sequence), CDR1 is MNHNY and CDR2 is SVGAGI. The CDR3, from cysteine to phenylalanine, totals 15 residues. Just the 45-base CDR3 DNA is kept, in frame starting at base 1. Cut back by 2 bases and 0 bases, the V and J ends lie 10 bases apart.

The rearranged segments are TRBV6-6 and TRBJ1-1; the D gene is not confidently resolved. Specimen: PBMCs. The TCR sequence derives from a middle-aged woman in good health and CMV-seronegative. The CDR3 reads CASSYDEGMNTEAFF. In nucleotides, the sequence is TGTGCCAGCAGTTACGATGAGGGCATGAACACTGAAGCTTTCTTT.